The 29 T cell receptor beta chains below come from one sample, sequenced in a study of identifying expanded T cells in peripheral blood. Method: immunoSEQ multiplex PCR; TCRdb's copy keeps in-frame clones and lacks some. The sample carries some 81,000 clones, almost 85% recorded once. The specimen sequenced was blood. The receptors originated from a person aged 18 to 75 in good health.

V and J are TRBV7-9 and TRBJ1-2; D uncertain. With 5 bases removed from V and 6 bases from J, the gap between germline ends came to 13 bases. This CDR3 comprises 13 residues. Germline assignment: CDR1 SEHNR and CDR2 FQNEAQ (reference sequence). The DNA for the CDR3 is TGTGCCAGCAGCCACCGGGTATCGGATGGCTACACCTTC. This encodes CASSHRVSDGYTF.

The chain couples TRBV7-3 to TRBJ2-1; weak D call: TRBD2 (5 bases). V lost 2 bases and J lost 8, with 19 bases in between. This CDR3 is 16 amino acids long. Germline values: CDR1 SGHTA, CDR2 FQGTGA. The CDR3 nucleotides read TGTGCCAGCAGCTTATCTCCTAGCTCGTCGAGAGATGAGCAGTTCTTC. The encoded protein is CASSLSPSSSRDEQFF.

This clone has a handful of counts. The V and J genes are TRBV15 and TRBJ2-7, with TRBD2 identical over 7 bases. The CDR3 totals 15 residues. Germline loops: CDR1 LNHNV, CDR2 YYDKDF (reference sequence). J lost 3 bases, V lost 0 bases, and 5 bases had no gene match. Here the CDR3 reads CATSRDVGGDYEQYF. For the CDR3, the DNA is TGTGCCACCAGCAGAGACGTGGGAGGGGACTACGAGCAGTACTTC.

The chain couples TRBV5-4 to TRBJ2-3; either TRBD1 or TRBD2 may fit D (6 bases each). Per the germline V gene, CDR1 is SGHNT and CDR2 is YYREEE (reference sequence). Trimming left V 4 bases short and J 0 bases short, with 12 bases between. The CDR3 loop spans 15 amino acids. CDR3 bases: TGTGCCAGCAGCCCCGGGGGACACAGCACAGATACGCAGTATTTT. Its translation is CASSPGGHSTDTQYF.

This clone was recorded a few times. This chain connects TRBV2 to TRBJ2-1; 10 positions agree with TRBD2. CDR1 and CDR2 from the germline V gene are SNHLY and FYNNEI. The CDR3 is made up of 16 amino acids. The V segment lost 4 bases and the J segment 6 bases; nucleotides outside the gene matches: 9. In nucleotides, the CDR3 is TGTGCCAGCAGTGGGTTTCTAGCGGGAGCGGGCAATGAGCAGTTCTTC. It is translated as CASSGFLAGAGNEQFF.

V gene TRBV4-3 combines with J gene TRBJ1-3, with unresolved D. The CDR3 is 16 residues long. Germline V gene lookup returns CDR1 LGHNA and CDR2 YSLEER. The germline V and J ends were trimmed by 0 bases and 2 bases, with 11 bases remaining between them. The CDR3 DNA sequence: TGCGCCAGCAGCCAAGATCGAAAGGCTACTGGAAACACCATATATTTT. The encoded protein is CASSQDRKATGNTIYF.

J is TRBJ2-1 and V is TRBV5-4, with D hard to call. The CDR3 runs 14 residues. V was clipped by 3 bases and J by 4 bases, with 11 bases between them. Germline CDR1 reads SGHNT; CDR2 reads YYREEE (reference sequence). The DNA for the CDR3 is TGTGCCAGCAGCTCACACGGCGGTTACAATGAGCAGTTCTTC. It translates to CASSSHGGYNEQFF.

The CDR3 here is CSVVDRLNTGELFF. The CDR3 coding sequence is TGCAGCGTTGTCGACAGACTGAACACCGGGGAGCTGTTTTTT. The rearrangement links TRBV29-1 to TRBJ2-2; D may be TRBD1 (5 bases). Germline lookup yields CDR1 SQVTM and CDR2 ANQGSEA. The CDR3 extends over 14 amino acids. V dropped 4 bases and J dropped 1 base, with 10 bases sitting between them.

The chain's CDR3 is CASSVRLAGITDTQYF. The DNA for the CDR3 is TGTGCCAGCAGTGTGCGGCTAGCGGGTATCACAGATACGCAGTATTTT. V usage is TRBV2 and J usage is TRBJ2-3; 8 bases are a match to TRBD2. Losses at the gene ends were 4 bases for V and 2 bases for J; bases not matched to a gene: 8. This CDR3 has 16 residues. CDR1 and CDR2 (germline): SNHLY, FYNNEI.

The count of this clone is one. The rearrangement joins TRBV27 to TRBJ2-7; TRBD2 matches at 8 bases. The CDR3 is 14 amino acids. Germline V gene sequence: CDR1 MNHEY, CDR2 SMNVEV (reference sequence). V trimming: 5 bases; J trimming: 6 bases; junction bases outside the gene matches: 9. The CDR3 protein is CASSPTGGAGEQYF. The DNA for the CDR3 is TGTGCCAGCAGTCCCACCGGGGGGGCGGGCGAGCAGTACTTC.

The CDR3 sequence: CASSRPPGHYGYTF. Here the CDR3 DNA reads TGTGCCAGCAGTCGTCCCCCAGGACACTATGGCTACACCTTC. This chain uses TRBV28 with TRBJ1-2, with no clear D. The CDR3 consists of 14 residues. V dropped 5 bases and J dropped 3 bases, with 13 bases sitting between them. Germline CDR1 is MDHEN and CDR2 is SYDVKM.

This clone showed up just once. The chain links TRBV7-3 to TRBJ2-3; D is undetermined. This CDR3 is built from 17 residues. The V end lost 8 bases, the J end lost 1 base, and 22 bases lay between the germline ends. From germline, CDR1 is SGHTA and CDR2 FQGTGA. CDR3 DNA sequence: TGTGCCAGCTCCGAGGATACTGTGGATCAGGGCACAGATACGCAGTATTTT. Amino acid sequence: CASSEDTVDQGTDTQYF. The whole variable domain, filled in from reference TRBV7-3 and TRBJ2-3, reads GAGVSQTPSNKVTEKGKYVELRCDPISGHTALYWYRQSLGQGPEFLIYFQGTGAADDSGLPNDRFFAVRPEGSVSTLKIQRTERGDSAVYLCASSEDTVDQGTDTQYFGPGTRLTVL.

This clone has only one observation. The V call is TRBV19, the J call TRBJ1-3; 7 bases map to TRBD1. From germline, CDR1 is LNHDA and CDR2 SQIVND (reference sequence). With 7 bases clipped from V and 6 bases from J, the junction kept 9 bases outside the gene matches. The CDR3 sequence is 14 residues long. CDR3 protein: CASTDQGELNTIYF. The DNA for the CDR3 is TGTGCCAGTACCGACCAGGGGGAGCTAAACACCATATATTTT.

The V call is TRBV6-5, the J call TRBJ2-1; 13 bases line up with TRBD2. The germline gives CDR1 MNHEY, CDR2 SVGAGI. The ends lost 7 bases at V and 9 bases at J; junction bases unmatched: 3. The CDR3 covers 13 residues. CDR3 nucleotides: TGTGCCAGCAAACTAGCGGGAGGGGGTGAGCAGTTCTTC. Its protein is CASKLAGGGEQFF.

The CDR3 coding sequence is TGTGCCATCAGTTCAGGGGCCGACTATGGCTACACCTTC. It specifies CAISSGADYGYTF. The V call is TRBV10-3, the J call TRBJ1-2; the D gene is possibly TRBD1 (6 bases). Germline V gene lookup returns CDR1 ENHRY and CDR2 SYGVKD. The ends were cut back, 5 bases at V and 3 bases at J, with 10 bases in the middle. The CDR3 runs 13 residues.

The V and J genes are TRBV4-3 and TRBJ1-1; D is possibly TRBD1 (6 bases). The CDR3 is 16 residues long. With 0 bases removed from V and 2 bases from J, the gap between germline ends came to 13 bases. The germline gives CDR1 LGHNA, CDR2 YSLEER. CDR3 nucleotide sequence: TGCGCCAGCAGCCAAGATGGGGCGGGGGCCAACACTGAAGCTTTCTTT. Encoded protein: CASSQDGAGANTEAFF.

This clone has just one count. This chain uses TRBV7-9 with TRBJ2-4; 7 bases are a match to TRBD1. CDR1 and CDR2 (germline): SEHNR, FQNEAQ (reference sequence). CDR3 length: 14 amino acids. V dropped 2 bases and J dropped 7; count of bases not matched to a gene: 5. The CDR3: CASSLQGDMNIQYF. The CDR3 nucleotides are TGTGCCAGCAGCTTACAGGGGGATATGAACATTCAGTACTTC.

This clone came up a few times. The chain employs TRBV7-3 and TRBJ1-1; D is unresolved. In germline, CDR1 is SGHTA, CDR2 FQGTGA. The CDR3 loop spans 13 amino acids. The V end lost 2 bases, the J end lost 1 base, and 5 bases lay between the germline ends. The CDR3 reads CASSLPQNTEAFF. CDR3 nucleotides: TGTGCCAGCAGCTTACCCCAGAACACTGAAGCTTTCTTT.

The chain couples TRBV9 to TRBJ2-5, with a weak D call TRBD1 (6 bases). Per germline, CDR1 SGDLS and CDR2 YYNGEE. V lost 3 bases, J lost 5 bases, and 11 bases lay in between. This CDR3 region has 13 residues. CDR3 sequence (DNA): TGTGCCAGCAGCGACACAGGGCTGGAGACCCAGTACTTC. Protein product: CASSDTGLETQYF.

CDR3 DNA sequence: TGTGCCAGCAGCTCTACCCTGAACTATGGCTACACCTTC. It is translated as CASSSTLNYGYTF. V is TRBV5-5 and J is TRBJ1-2, with D unresolved. From germline, CDR1 is SGHKS and CDR2 YYEKEE (reference sequence). This CDR3 spans 13 amino acids. Trimming took 3 bases from V and 2 from J, leaving 8 bases between them.

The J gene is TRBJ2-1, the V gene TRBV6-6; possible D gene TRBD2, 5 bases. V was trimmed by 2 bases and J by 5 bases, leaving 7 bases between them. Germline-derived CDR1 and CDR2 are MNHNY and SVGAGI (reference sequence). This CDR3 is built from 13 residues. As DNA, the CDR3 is TGTGCCAGCAGTTACGGGCGGGACAATGAGCAGTTCTTC. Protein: CASSYGRDNEQFF.

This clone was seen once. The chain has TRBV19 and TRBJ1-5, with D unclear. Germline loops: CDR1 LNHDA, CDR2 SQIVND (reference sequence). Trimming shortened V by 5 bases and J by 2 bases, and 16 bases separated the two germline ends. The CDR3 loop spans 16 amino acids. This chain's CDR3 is CASSPLRARGNQPQHF. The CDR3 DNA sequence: TGTGCCAGTAGTCCTTTGAGGGCTCGGGGCAATCAGCCCCAGCATTTT.

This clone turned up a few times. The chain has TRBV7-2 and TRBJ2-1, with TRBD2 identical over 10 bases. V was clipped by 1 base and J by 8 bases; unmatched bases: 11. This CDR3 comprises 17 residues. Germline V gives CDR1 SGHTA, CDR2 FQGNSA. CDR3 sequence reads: CASSLEGRLAGVDEQFF. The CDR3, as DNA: TGTGCCAGCAGCTTAGAGGGGCGGCTAGCGGGAGTCGATGAGCAGTTCTTC.

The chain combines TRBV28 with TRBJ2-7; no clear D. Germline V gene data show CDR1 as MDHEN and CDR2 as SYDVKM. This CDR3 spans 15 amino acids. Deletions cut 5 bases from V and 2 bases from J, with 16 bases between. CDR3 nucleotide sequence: TGTGCCAGCAGTGCATCCGAGCACGATGCCTACGAGCAGTACTTC. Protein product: CASSASEHDAYEQYF.

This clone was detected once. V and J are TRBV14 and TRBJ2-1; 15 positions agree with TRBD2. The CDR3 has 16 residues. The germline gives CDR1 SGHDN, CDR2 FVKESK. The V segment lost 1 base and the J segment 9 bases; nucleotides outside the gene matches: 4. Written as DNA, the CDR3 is TGTGCCAGCAGCCAAGGGGGACTAGCGGGAGGTCTTGAGCAGTTCTTC. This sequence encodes CASSQGGLAGGLEQFF.

DNA for the CDR3: TGTGCCAGCAGCGTAGAAGGATTCCGTCAAGAGACCCAGTACTTC. Translated, it gives CASSVEGFRQETQYF. The chain couples TRBV9 to TRBJ2-5, with no clear D. CDR1 and CDR2 from the germline V gene are SGDLS and YYNGEE. CDR3 size: 15 residues. V was pared by 0 bases and J by 2 bases, with 11 bases between. Drawing the rest from reference TRBV9 and TRBJ2-5, the complete variable domain is DSGVTQTPKHLITATGQRVTLRCSPRSGDLSVYWYQQSLDQGLQFLIQYYNGEERAKGNILERFSAQQFPDLHSELNLSSLELGDSALYFCASSVEGFRQETQYFGPGTRLLVL.

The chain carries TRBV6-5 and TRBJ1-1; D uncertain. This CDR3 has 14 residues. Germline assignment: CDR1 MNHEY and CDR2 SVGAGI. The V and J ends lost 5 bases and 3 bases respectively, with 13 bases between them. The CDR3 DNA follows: TGTGCCAGCAGTCGTCCGGATGAGGACACTGAAGCTTTCTTT. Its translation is CASSRPDEDTEAFF.

CDR3 residues: CASSSLDREDYGYTF. CDR3 sequence (DNA): TGTGCCAGCAGTTCACTAGACAGGGAAGACTATGGCTACACCTTC. The rearrangement joins TRBV28 to TRBJ1-2; the match to TRBD1 covers 7 bases. CDR3 length equals 15 residues. V lost 4 bases, J lost 3 bases, and 8 bases stayed unmatched. Germline loops: CDR1 MDHEN, CDR2 SYDVKM.

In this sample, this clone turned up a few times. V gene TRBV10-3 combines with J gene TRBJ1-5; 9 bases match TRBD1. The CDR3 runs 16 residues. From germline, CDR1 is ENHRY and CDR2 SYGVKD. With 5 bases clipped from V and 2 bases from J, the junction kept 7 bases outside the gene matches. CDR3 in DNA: TGTGCCATCAGTCCCGGGACAGGGATCGGCAATCAGCCCCAGCATTTT. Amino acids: CAISPGTGIGNQPQHF.